The clone carrying this T cell receptor (beta chain) was detected ten times or more. Its antigen remains unknown. The sample is drawn from a study of regulatory T cells in long-lasting Graves disease. Study details: Over 5 years on antithyroid drugs plus positive TSH receptor antibodies marked Graves' disease as persistent. Overall study results and limits: Results may be inaccurate due to the small sample size. Samples came from peripheral blood alone, without thyroid tissue. Lower TCR diversity characterized persistent Graves' patients relative to newly diagnosed patients.

For TCR beta, libraries came from iRepertoire HTBI primers and Arm-PCR of CDR3 regions. TCRdb re-called the multiplex PCR reads with MiXCR, one entry per CDR3 protein. The sample holds some 470,000 distinct CDR3 sequences, 20% to 25% seen once. Time point described: persistent/refractory GD, antithyroid drugs over 5 years with positive TRAb. After RNA was extracted from PBMCs, the TCR library was made from it. The sequencing here drew on peripheral blood mononuclear cells (PBMCs), taken when the disease was refractory, from a patient treated with antithyroid drugs. This sequence originates from a female donor with Graves disease.

Written as DNA, the CDR3 is TGTGCCAGCAGCTTGGGACAGAAGAAAGAGACCCAGTACTTC. Protein product: CASSLGQKKETQYF. The rearrangement joins TRBV11-2 to TRBJ2-5, with 7 bases fitting TRBD1. The CDR3 runs to 14 residues. Germline V gene data show CDR1 as SGHAT and CDR2 as FQNNGV. V shed 3 bases and J 3 bases; nucleotides not matched to a gene: 4.